Each of the 32 T cell receptor beta chains below was sequenced from the same sample in a study of blood T cells in healthy people across ages. Combining a sample-barcoded 5' primer with a J-beta primer mix, a second PCR ran for roughly 7 to 12 cycles. In TCRdb, the 5' RACE reads were re-called with MiXCR into one record per CDR3 protein. The sample lists 1,300,000 or so distinct CDR3 sequences, around 55% occurring once. The sequencing sample was made of blood. The receptor source for this set is a man younger than 30 in good health.

The chain carries TRBV4-1 and TRBJ1-1; D remains ambiguous. V was trimmed by 5 bases and J by 0 bases, leaving 13 bases between them. The CDR3 consists of 15 residues. Germline V gives CDR1 MGHRA, CDR2 YSYEKL. CDR3 coding DNA: TGCGCCAGCAGCGGAGGAAAAGCTATGAACACTGAAGCTTTCTTT. Translated: CASSGGKAMNTEAFF.

DNA for the CDR3: TGTGCCAGCAGCTTACTCCCGACTAGCGCGACCACAGATACGCAGTATTTT. Protein: CASSLLPTSATTDTQYF. The chain has TRBV7-9 and TRBJ2-3; 8 bases map to TRBD2. Per germline, CDR1 SEHNR and CDR2 FQNEAQ (reference sequence). J was trimmed by 2 bases and V by 2 bases; bases with no gene match: 9. This CDR3 has 17 residues. Drawing the rest from reference TRBV7-9 and TRBJ2-3, the complete variable domain is DTGVSQNPRHKITKRGQNVTFRCDPISEHNRLYWYRQTLGQGPEFLTYFQNEAQLEKSRLLSDRFSAERPKGSFSTLEIQRTEQGDSAMYLCASSLLPTSATTDTQYFGPGTRLTVL.

The rearrangement links TRBV18 to TRBJ2-3, with 10 bases identical to TRBD1. In germline, CDR1 is KGHSH, CDR2 LQKENI. V lost 3 bases, J lost 1 base, and 4 bases stayed unmatched. This CDR3 contains 16 residues. CDR3 in amino acids: CASSPRDRGRTDTQYF. DNA of the CDR3: TGTGCCAGCTCACCGAGGGACAGGGGTCGCACAGATACGCAGTATTTT.

The V and J genes are TRBV5-6 and TRBJ2-4, with D unclear. CDR3 size: 11 residues. Trimming removed 4 bases from V and 13 bases from J, with 12 bases in between. Looked up from germline, CDR1 is SGHDT and CDR2 is YYEEEE. CDR3 region: CASSQHSEQYF. Here the CDR3 DNA reads TGTGCCAGCAGCCAACACTCAGAGCAGTACTTC.

V and J are TRBV15 and TRBJ2-5, with TRBD2 identical over 9 bases. CDR1 is LNHNV, CDR2 YYDKDF, per germline (reference sequence). Germline trimming cut 5 bases from V and 2 bases from J; bases unmatched to any gene: 15. The length of the CDR3 is 18 residues. Here the CDR3 DNA reads TGTGCCACCAGCCTCCCTAGCGGGGTTTCGGATGAACAAGAGACCCAGTACTTC. Translating it yields CATSLPSGVSDEQETQYF.

The DNA of the CDR3 is TGCAGCGTTGCGACGGCGAAGGGGTCCTACGAGCAGTACTTC. Its translation is CSVATAKGSYEQYF. The chain joins TRBV29-1 to TRBJ2-7; possibly TRBD1 for D (5 bases). Germline V CDR1 and CDR2: SQVTM, ANQGSEA. There are 14 residues in the CDR3. Trimming cost V 4 bases and J 1 base, with 14 bases left between them.

In its sample, this clonotype was seen a few times. This chain uses TRBV4-1 with TRBJ2-1; 8 positions agree with TRBD2. V shed 0 bases, J shed 4 bases, and the junction held 2 bases outside the gene matches. This CDR3 spans 15 amino acids. Germline V gene lookup returns CDR1 MGHRA and CDR2 YSYEKL. CDR3: CASSQDGGDYNEQFF. The CDR3 DNA reads as TGCGCCAGCAGCCAAGACGGGGGGGATTACAATGAGCAGTTCTTC.

This chain uses TRBV28 with TRBJ1-5, with D possibly being TRBD1 (6 bases). The CDR3 totals 13 residues. V lost 7 bases to trimming and J lost 4 bases, with 11 bases between them. CDR1 MDHEN and CDR2 SYDVKM come from the germline V gene. As DNA, the CDR3 is TGTGCCAGCACAAAGGGGGGAAATCAGCCCCAGCATTTT. Translating gives CASTKGGNQPQHF.

This clonotype has just a few counts. This chain joins TRBV4-1 and TRBJ2-7; D uncertain. The length of the CDR3 is 13 residues. Between the trimmed V and J ends, which lost 2 bases and 3 bases, there was a span of 8 bases. CDR1 MGHRA and CDR2 YSYEKL come from the germline V gene. The CDR3 bases are TGCGCCAGCAGCCAACGAGGAATCTACGAGCAGTACTTC. The encoded protein is CASSQRGIYEQYF.

V gene TRBV11-2 combines with J gene TRBJ2-7; the D gene is possibly TRBD1 (6 bases). Trimming took off 7 bases at V and 1 base at J, with 11 bases between the two ends. This CDR3 spans 13 amino acids. Per germline, CDR1 SGHAT and CDR2 FQNNGV. CDR3 in DNA: TGTGCCAGCACCCATACAGGGTCCTACGAGCAGTACTTC. This codes for CASTHTGSYEQYF.

This sequence joins TRBV20-1 and TRBJ2-3, with no clear D. This CDR3 comprises 14 residues. Between the trimmed V and J ends, which lost 1 base and 6 bases, there was a span of 14 bases. Germline-derived CDR1 and CDR2 are DFQATT and SNEGSKA (reference sequence). Written as DNA, the CDR3 is TGCAGTGCTAGAGGTGAAGTCCGCCGGGATACGCAGTATTTT. Residues: CSARGEVRRDTQYF.

This chain connects TRBV29-1 to TRBJ2-7; D unresolved. The CDR3 runs 13 residues. Trimming removed 0 bases from V and 3 bases from J, with 9 bases in between. Germline V gene sequence: CDR1 SQVTM, CDR2 ANQGSEA. The CDR3 bases are TGCAGCGTTGAAGATCAGACCGGCTACGAGCAGTACTTC. This translates into CSVEDQTGYEQYF.

The V and J genes are TRBV4-1 and TRBJ2-7, with D unclear. In germline, CDR1 is MGHRA, CDR2 YSYEKL. The CDR3 is 15 amino acids. V lost 1 base and J 0 bases, leaving 10 bases between the germline ends. The CDR3 reads CASSQAALISYEQYF. Here the CDR3 DNA reads TGCGCCAGCAGCCAAGCCGCGCTAATCTCCTACGAGCAGTACTTC.

The chain joins TRBV7-2 to TRBJ2-7; maybe TRBD1 (6 bases). Per the germline V gene, CDR1 is SGHTA and CDR2 is FQGNSA. The CDR3 totals 16 residues. V was trimmed by 5 bases and J by 5 bases, leaving 22 bases between them. CDR3 DNA sequence: TGTGCCAGCAGCGCCACCCGGGACACCAAATACGACGAGCAGTACTTC. As protein: CASSATRDTKYDEQYF.

The V gene is TRBV12-3 or TRBV12-4, the J gene TRBJ2-5; tentative D call: TRBD2 (5 bases). This CDR3 comprises 16 residues. Trimming removed 0 bases at V and 5 bases at J, with 16 bases between. The CDR3 sequence is CASSLAGRNERETQYF. The CDR3 DNA reads as TGTGCCAGCAGTTTAGCGGGAAGGAACGAGCGGGAGACCCAGTACTTC.

CDR3 loop: CSVGTSGRAVETQYF. The CDR3 bases are TGCAGTGTGGGGACTAGCGGGAGGGCCGTGGAGACCCAGTACTTC. This chain uses TRBV20-1 with TRBJ2-5, with TRBD2 matching over 16 bases. The V segment lost 7 bases and the J segment 5 bases; nucleotides outside the gene matches: 7. This CDR3 has 15 residues. CDR1 is DFQATT, CDR2 SNEGSKA, per germline (reference sequence).

This sequence joins TRBV10-2 and TRBJ2-5; 9 bases match TRBD1. Matching the DNA end better, TRBJ2-7 makes the J call doubtful. CDR1 is WSHSY and CDR2 is SAAADI in the germline V gene. The CDR3 totals 14 residues. CDR3 coding DNA: TGCGCCAGCAGTGAACAGGGGGCTATCCACGAGCAGTACTTC. Its translation: CASSEQGAIHEQYF.

A single count supports this clonotype. V gene TRBV7-2 combines with J gene TRBJ2-3; TRBD2 aligns across 8 bases. This CDR3 region has 16 residues. Germline assignment: CDR1 SGHTA and CDR2 FQGNSA. V lost 6 bases to trimming and J lost 7 bases; unmatched junction nucleotides: 15. The CDR3 DNA reads as TGTGCCAGCAGTTCGGATAGCGGGGACGACTGTAATACGCAGTATTTT. It translates to CASSSDSGDDCNTQYF.

This clonotype appeared a few times. The chain is built from TRBV11-2 and TRBJ2-1; 7 positions match TRBD1. Germline CDR1 reads SGHAT; CDR2 reads FQNNGV. The trim removed 5 bases at V and 12 bases at J, leaving 19 bases unmatched. CDR3 length equals 16 residues. Written as DNA, the CDR3 is TGTGCCAGCAGCCCCCTCCGGGACAGAGGCGCCAGTAGGCAGTTCTTC. This codes for CASSPLRDRGASRQFF.

This clonotype was observed a few times. The V call is TRBV28, the J call TRBJ2-4; 11 bases are a match to TRBD2. The DNA end favors TRBJ2-7, so the J call may be wrong. CDR1 is MDHEN, CDR2 SYDVKM, per germline. This CDR3 has 17 residues. The CDR3 DNA reads as TGTGCCAGCAGTTTACGGACTAGCGGGTACCTCCTATACGAGCAGTACTTC. Protein: CASSLRTSGYLLYEQYF.

The chain couples TRBV4-1 to TRBJ2-7, with D possibly matching TRBD1 (5 bases). The V end was cut by 0 bases, the J end by 1 base, with 16 bases between. The germline V gene encodes CDR1 MGHRA and CDR2 YSYEKL. The CDR3 consists of 17 residues. The CDR3 nucleotides read TGCGCCAGCAGCCAAGAGATTGACAGCCACCCTTCCTACGAGCAGTACTTC. Protein sequence: CASSQEIDSHPSYEQYF.

The chain is built from TRBV7-8 and TRBJ2-1; TRBD2 matches 7 bases. Per the germline V gene, CDR1 is SGHVS and CDR2 is FQNEAQ. This CDR3 contains 17 residues. V was pared by 6 bases and J by 6 bases, with 17 bases of the junction left unmatched. This chain's CDR3 is CASSPLPAGVVLNEQFF. Here the CDR3 DNA reads TGTGCCAGCAGTCCCCTCCCGGCGGGAGTGGTGCTCAATGAGCAGTTCTTC.

This clonotype was recorded once. The chain carries TRBV6-2 or TRBV6-3 and TRBJ1-2; 8 positions match TRBD1. Germline trimming cut 8 bases from V and 2 bases from J; bases unmatched to any gene: 4. Per the germline V gene, CDR1 is MNHEY and CDR2 is SVGEGT. The CDR3 totals 13 residues. CDR3 in amino acids: CASRDRPNYGYTF. Here the CDR3 DNA reads TGTGCCAGCCGGGACAGGCCCAACTATGGCTACACCTTC.

This chain uses TRBV9 with TRBJ2-7; TRBD2 aligns across 7 bases. Germline lookup yields CDR1 SGDLS and CDR2 YYNGEE. J was trimmed by 3 bases and V by 2 bases; bases with no gene match: 5. CDR3 size: 14 residues. The CDR3 DNA is TGTGCCAGCAGCGTTGGGCTAGCGGTCTACGAGCAGTACTTC. It is translated as CASSVGLAVYEQYF.

This clonotype has a count of ten or more. V gene TRBV29-1 combines with J gene TRBJ2-1, with D uncertain. The CDR3 totals 10 residues. Germline lookup yields CDR1 SQVTM and CDR2 ANQGSEA. Trimming pared 4 bases from V and 8 bases from J, leaving 6 bases between. The DNA of the CDR3 is TGCAGCGTTGTCCAGGATGAGCAGTTCTTC. Protein: CSVVQDEQFF.

This chain links TRBV25-1 with TRBJ2-7; 11 positions match TRBD2. The CDR3 runs to 13 residues. In germline, CDR1 is MGHDK, CDR2 SYGVNS. V lost 9 bases, J lost 3 bases, and 4 bases stayed unmatched. CDR3 sequence: CASTSGSLYEQYF. The CDR3 DNA sequence: TGTGCCAGTACTAGCGGGAGCCTCTACGAGCAGTACTTC.

The genes are TRBV2 and TRBJ2-1; 7 nucleotides line up with TRBD2. The CDR3 is made up of 17 amino acids. Germline V gives CDR1 SNHLY, CDR2 FYNNEI. The trim removed 4 bases at V and 3 bases at J, leaving 12 bases unmatched. For the CDR3, the DNA is TGTGCCAGCAGTGGGACCGGGACTACCATCGACTACAATGAGCAGTTCTTC. As protein: CASSGTGTTIDYNEQFF.

The rearrangement links TRBV20-1 to TRBJ2-1, with D tentatively TRBD1 (7 bases). The DNA end is a closer match to TRBJ2-7, so the J assignment may be wrong. In germline, CDR1 is DFQATT, CDR2 SNEGSKA (reference sequence). The CDR3 runs 18 residues. CDR3 sequence reads: CSARDDAGLDRDVYEQYF. DNA of the CDR3: TGCAGTGCTAGAGACGACGCGGGACTCGACAGGGATGTTTACGAGCAGTACTTC.

V usage is TRBV20-1 and J usage is TRBJ2-1; TRBD2 is a possible D gene (5 bases). CDR1 DFQATT and CDR2 SNEGSKA come from the germline V gene (reference sequence). V dropped 0 bases and J dropped 1 base, with 13 bases sitting between them. This CDR3 region has 16 residues. CDR3 nucleotide sequence: TGCAGTGCTAGAGACGGTTCGGGCGGGTCCTACAATGAGCAGTTCTTC. Translation gives CSARDGSGGSYNEQFF.

The J gene is TRBJ2-2, the V gene TRBV6-2 or TRBV6-3; D remains ambiguous. The CDR3 has 15 amino acids. The germline V gene has CDR1 MNHEY and CDR2 SVGEGT. The germline V and J ends were trimmed by 2 bases and 1 base, with 8 bases remaining between them. CDR3 sequence: CASSYAIMNTGELFF. Here the CDR3 DNA reads TGTGCCAGCAGTTACGCAATCATGAACACCGGGGAGCTGTTTTTT.

The V gene is TRBV5-6, the J gene TRBJ1-1, with unresolved D. The CDR3 is made up of 11 amino acids. The V and J ends lost 4 bases and 10 bases respectively, with 11 bases between them. The V gene's germline CDR1 is SGHDT and CDR2 YYEEEE. The CDR3, as DNA: TGTGCCAGCAGCCTGGGTCTGTCAGCTTTCTTT. This encodes CASSLGLSAFF.

J is TRBJ2-5 and V is TRBV7-2; 7 bases are shared with TRBD1. The CDR3 sequence is 15 residues long. From germline, CDR1 is SGHTA and CDR2 FQGNSA. With V trimmed by 4 bases and J by 11 bases, 16 bases remained unmatched. The CDR3 bases are TGTGCCAGCAGCTCAGGGGGTGCAGGGGGAAATGAGCAGTACTTC. It specifies CASSSGGAGGNEQYF. The complete variable domain, with remaining parts taken from reference TRBV7-2 and TRBJ2-5, reads GAGVSQSPSNKVTEKGKDVELRCDPISGHTALYWYRQSLGQGLEFLIYFQGNSAPDKSGLPSDRFSAERTGGSVSTLTIQRTQQEDSAVYLCASSSGGAGGNEQYFGPGTRLLVL.